This T cell receptor (beta chain) was recovered during a study of cytomegalovirus exposure and HLA in healthy donors. On this clone itself: The antigen is unknown.

Study results and limitations: Most of the TCR beta V segments (in an earlier analysis) were productive either about 87% or about 30% of the time.

The junction had 6 bases not matched to a gene; V was cut back by 0 bases and J by 2 bases. The germline V gene has CDR1 GTSNPN and CDR2 SVGIG (reference sequence). CDR3 size: 17 residues. PCR primers comprised 60 Vbeta and 13 Jbeta primers. Assay used: immunoSEQ multiplex PCR; TCRdb lists only in-frame clones, some missing. Here the sample spans over 200,000 clones, about 80% being singletons. The sequenced material came from PBMCs. The sequence was obtained from a woman aged 40 to 49 in good health and CMV-seronegative. The chain links TRBV30 to TRBJ2-4, with 11 bases that match TRBD2. CDR3 coding DNA: TGTGCCTGGAGTGTACTAGCGGGGGTGGTGACCAAAAACATTCAGTACTTC. Translation: CAWSVLAGVVTKNIQYF.